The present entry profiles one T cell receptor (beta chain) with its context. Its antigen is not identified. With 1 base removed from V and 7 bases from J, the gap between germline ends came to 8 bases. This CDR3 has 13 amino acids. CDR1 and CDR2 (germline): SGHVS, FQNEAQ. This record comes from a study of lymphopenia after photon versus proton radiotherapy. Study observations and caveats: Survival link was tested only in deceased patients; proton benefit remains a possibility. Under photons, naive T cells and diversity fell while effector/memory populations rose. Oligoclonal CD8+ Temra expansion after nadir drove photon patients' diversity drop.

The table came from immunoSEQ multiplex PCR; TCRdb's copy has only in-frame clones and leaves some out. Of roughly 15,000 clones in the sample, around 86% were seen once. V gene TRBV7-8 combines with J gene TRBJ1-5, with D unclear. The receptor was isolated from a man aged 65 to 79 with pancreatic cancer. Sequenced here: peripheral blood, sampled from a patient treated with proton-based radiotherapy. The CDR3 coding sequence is TGTGCCAGCAGCTTAGTCGGACGGCAGCCCCAGCATTTT. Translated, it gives CASSLVGRQPQHF. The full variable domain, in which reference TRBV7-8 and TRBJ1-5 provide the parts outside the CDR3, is GAGVSQSPRYKVAKRGQDVALRCDPISGHVSLFWYQQALGQGPEFLTYFQNEAQLDKSGLPSDRFFAERPEGSVSTLKIQRTQQEDSAVYLCASSLVGRQPQHFGDGTRLSIL.